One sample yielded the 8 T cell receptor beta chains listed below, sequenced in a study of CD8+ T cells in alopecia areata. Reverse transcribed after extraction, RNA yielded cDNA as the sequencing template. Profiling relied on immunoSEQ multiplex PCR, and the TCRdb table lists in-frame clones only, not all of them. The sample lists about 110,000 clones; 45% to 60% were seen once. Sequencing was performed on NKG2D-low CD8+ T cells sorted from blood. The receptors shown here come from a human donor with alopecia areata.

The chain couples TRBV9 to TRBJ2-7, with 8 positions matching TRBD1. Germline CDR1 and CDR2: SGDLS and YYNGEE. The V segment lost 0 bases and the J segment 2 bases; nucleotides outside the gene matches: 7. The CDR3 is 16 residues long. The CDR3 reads CASSVDPDRAAYEQYF. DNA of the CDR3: TGTGCCAGCAGCGTAGATCCGGACAGGGCGGCCTACGAGCAGTACTTC.

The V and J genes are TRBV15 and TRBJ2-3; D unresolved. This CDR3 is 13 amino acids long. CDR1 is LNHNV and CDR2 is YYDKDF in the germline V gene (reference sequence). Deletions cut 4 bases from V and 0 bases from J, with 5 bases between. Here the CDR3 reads CATSTLSTDTQYF. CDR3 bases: TGTGCCACCAGCACTCTCAGCACAGATACGCAGTATTTT.

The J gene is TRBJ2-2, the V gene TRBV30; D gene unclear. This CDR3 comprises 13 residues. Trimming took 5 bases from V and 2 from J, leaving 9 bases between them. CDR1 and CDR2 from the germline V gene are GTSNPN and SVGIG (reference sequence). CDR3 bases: TGTGCCTGGCAGGACGAAAACACCGGGGAGCTGTTTTTT. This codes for CAWQDENTGELFF.

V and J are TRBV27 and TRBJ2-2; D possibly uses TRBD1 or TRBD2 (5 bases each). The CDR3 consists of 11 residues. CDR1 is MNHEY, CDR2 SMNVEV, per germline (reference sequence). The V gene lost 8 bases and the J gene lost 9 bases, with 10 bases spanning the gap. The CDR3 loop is CASGDARELFF. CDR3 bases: TGTGCCAGCGGGGACGCGAGGGAGCTGTTTTTT.

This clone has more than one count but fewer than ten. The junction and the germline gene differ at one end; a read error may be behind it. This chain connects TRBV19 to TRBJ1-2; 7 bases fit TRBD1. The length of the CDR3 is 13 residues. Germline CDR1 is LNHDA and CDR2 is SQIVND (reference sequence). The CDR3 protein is CASGIGTDYGYTF. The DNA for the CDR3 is TGTGCCAGTGGTATCGGGACAGACTATGGCTACACCTTC.

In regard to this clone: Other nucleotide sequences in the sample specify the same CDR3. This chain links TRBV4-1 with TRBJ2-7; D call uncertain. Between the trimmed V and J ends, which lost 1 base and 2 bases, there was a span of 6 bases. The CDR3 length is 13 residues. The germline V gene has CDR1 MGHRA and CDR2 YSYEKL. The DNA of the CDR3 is TGCGCCAGCAGCCAAGTCCCTACCTACGAGCAGTACTTC. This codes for CASSQVPTYEQYF.

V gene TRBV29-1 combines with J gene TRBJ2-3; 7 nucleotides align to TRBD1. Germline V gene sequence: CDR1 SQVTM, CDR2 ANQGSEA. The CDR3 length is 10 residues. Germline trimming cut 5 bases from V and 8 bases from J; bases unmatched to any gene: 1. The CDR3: CSVRDSTQYF. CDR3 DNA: TGCAGCGTTAGGGACAGTACGCAGTATTTT.

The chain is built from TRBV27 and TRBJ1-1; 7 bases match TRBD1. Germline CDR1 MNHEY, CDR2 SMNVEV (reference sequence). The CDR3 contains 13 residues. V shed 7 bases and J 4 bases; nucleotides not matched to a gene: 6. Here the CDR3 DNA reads TGTGCCAGCACGGGACAGTACTCCACTGAAGCTTTCTTT. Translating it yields CASTGQYSTEAFF.